This T cell receptor (beta chain) appears in the sequencing data of a study of blood T cell dynamics during melanoma immunotherapy. Sample time point: week 3, after first cycle of checkpoint inhibitor. Sequencing used immunoSEQ multiplex PCR; TCRdb keeps in-frame clones, though not all of them. The sample lists fewer than 15,000 clones; roughly 87% were seen once. CDR1 MNHEY and CDR2 SMNVEV come from the germline V gene (reference sequence). This CDR3 comprises 15 residues. V dropped 6 bases and J dropped 0 bases, with 14 bases sitting between them. The material was blood, obtained from a patient treated with checkpoint blockade. This clonotype was sampled from a human donor with melanoma. The chain uses TRBV27 and TRBJ1-2; D may be TRBD1 (5 bases). CDR3 nucleotide sequence: TGTGCCAGCAGAGCCTCGGGACCAGCTAACTATGGCTACACCTTC. This sequence encodes CASRASGPANYGYTF.